This is a list of T cell receptor beta chains from one sample in a study of identical twins. TCRdb re-analysed the 5' RACE reads in MiXCR, keeping a single row per CDR3 protein. The table records roughly 690,000 distinct CDR3 sequences, roughly 20% of them present only once. These data were likewise used in another study, on T cells expressing NK-cell markers.

The sequenced sample consisted of PBMCs. The receptor set was obtained from a woman between 18 and 30 years old in good health. The CDR3 runs from the conserved cysteine through the conserved F or W. The D gene is left open where the match is weak. The size of a clone is reported for some rows only, either as once, few or many, or as a class for expanded clones.

clone_size: many
v_call: TRBV7-8
d_call: TRBD1
j_call: TRBJ2-7
cdr3_nt: TGTGCCAGCAGCTTAGTCCCTCGACAGGGTCGGGAGTACTTC
cdr3_aa: CASSLVPRQGREYF

clone_size: few
v_call: TRBV10-1
d_call: TRBD2
j_call: TRBJ2-1
cdr3_nt: TGCGCCAGCAGCGACCCGGGACTAGAAGGGAATGAGCAGTTCTTC
cdr3_aa: CASSDPGLEGNEQFF

clone_size: few
v_call: TRBV6-2/TRBV6-3
d_call: TRBD1
j_call: TRBJ1-1
cdr3_nt: TGTGCCAGCAGTCAGGGGGTAACGTTTGGGACTGAAGCTTTCTTT
cdr3_aa: CASSQGVTFGTEAFF

clone_size: few
v_call: TRBV4-3
d_call: TRBD2
j_call: TRBJ2-7
cdr3_nt: TGCGCCAGCAGCCTCCGCCTCATCAGGGTGGGGGGACTAGAAGGTTGCGAGCAGTACTTC
cdr3_aa: CASSLRLIRVGGLEGCEQYF

clone_size: -
v_call: TRBV30
d_call: -
j_call: TRBJ2-6
cdr3_nt: TGTGCCTGGAGTGTATGGGAACTGAGAGCCAACGTCCTGACTTTC
cdr3_aa: CAWSVWELRANVLTF

clone_size: -
v_call: TRBV4-3
d_call: TRBD2
j_call: TRBJ2-1
cdr3_nt: TGCGCCAGCGCGCTTGGACTAGCGGGAGTCGATGAGCAGTTCTTC
cdr3_aa: CASALGLAGVDEQFF

clone_size: few
v_call: TRBV6-1
d_call: -
j_call: TRBJ1-6
cdr3_nt: TGTGCCAGCAGTCCCCGGATCCAAAAAAATTCACCCCTCCACTTT
cdr3_aa: CASSPRIQKNSPLHF

clone_size: few
v_call: TRBV5-1
d_call: -
j_call: TRBJ1-4
cdr3_nt: TGCGCCAGCAGCTCCCAGGGCGGGTATGAAAAACTGTTTTTT
cdr3_aa: CASSSQGGYEKLFF

clone_size: -
v_call: TRBV4-3
d_call: TRBD2
j_call: TRBJ2-2
cdr3_nt: TGCGCCAGCAGCCAAGTCCTCGTCTTGGGTAGCGGGAGGGCCTTCGGTGGCACCGGGGAGCTGTTTTTT
cdr3_aa: CASSQVLVLGSGRAFGGTGELFF

clone_size: -
v_call: TRBV20-1
d_call: -
j_call: TRBJ1-6
cdr3_nt: TGCAGTGCTAGAGATCATGGGGCATCTTGGAATTCACCCCTCCACTTT
cdr3_aa: CSARDHGASWNSPLHF

clone_size: -
v_call: TRBV6-1
d_call: -
j_call: TRBJ2-1
cdr3_nt: TGTGCCAGCAGCCCTAGTGTTCCAGCAAACCTGGGCAATGAGCAGTTCTTC
cdr3_aa: CASSPSVPANLGNEQFF

clone_size: -
v_call: TRBV6-2/TRBV6-3
d_call: -
j_call: TRBJ2-4
cdr3_nt: TGTGCCAGCAGTTACCGTGGCCTAGGGTTAAGGGTTGAGGCCAAAAACATTCAGTACTTC
cdr3_aa: CASSYRGLGLRVEAKNIQYF

clone_size: -
v_call: TRBV12-3/TRBV12-4
d_call: TRBD2
j_call: TRBJ2-7
cdr3_nt: TGTGCCATCGCCCGGGGACTAGCGGGAGGGGAGCAGTACTTC
cdr3_aa: CAIARGLAGGEQYF

clone_size: -
v_call: TRBV7-8
d_call: -
j_call: TRBJ2-7
cdr3_nt: TGTGCCAGCAGCTATGCCCCGGGAGACGAGCAGTACTTC
cdr3_aa: CASSYAPGDEQYF

clone_size: -
v_call: TRBV5-1
d_call: -
j_call: TRBJ1-2
cdr3_nt: TGCGCCAGCAGCTTGGGGTTATTTCTGTCAACCGGCTACACCTTC
cdr3_aa: CASSLGLFLSTGYTF

clone_size: -
v_call: TRBV3-1
d_call: -
j_call: TRBJ2-2
cdr3_nt: TGTGCCAGCAGCCCTTGGGACGGGGAGCTGTTTTTT
cdr3_aa: CASSPWDGELFF

clone_size: -
v_call: TRBV20-1
d_call: -
j_call: TRBJ2-7
cdr3_nt: TGCAGTGCTAGACGGACTGCCACCTACGAGCAGTACTTC
cdr3_aa: CSARRTATYEQYF

clone_size: -
v_call: TRBV12-3/TRBV12-4
d_call: -
j_call: TRBJ2-1
cdr3_nt: TGTGCCAGCTCGCGGTCCAAACCCCCCGCGGTTCGGAGGAATGAGCAGTTCTTC
cdr3_aa: CASSRSKPPAVRRNEQFF